These 10 T cell receptor beta chains share one sample of origin, sequenced in a study of early T cells in non-severe SARS-CoV-2 infection. TCRdb re-derived calls from the 5' RACE reads in MiXCR, one entry per CDR3 protein. The sample has about 90,000 distinct CDR3 sequences; 12% are singletons. The specimen comprised whole blood, sampled at baseline. The origin of the receptors is an adult who was a healthcare worker with PCR-confirmed SARS-CoV-2 infection or an uninfected control (not recorded which).

The V call is TRBV6-5, the J call TRBJ2-7; 7 nucleotides match TRBD1. From germline, CDR1 is MNHEY and CDR2 SVGAGI. V was pared by 2 bases and J by 0 bases, with 1 base of the junction left unmatched. This CDR3 is 14 amino acids long. DNA of the CDR3: TGTGCCAGCAGTTACGCAGGGGGCTCCTACGAGCAGTACTTC. It translates to CASSYAGGSYEQYF.

On this clonotype: The junction shows a germline mismatch at one end, possibly a read error. The chain is built from TRBV3-1 and TRBJ2-1; D is perhaps TRBD1 or TRBD2 (5 bases each). The germline V gene has CDR1 LGHDT and CDR2 YNNKEL (reference sequence). The CDR3 spans 15 residues. The CDR3 loop reads CASSQSGTSFNEQFF. DNA for the CDR3: TGTGCCAGCAGCCAATCCGGGACCTCCTTCAATGAGCAGTTCTTC.

This clonotype occurred a few times. The chain combines TRBV6-5 with TRBJ2-7; 7 nucleotides match TRBD1. V shed 6 bases, J shed 0 bases, and the junction held 8 bases outside the gene matches. Germline V gene sequence: CDR1 MNHEY, CDR2 SVGAGI. The CDR3 runs to 15 residues. The CDR3 sequence is CASRKGTEGSYEQYF. The CDR3 nucleotides read TGTGCCAGCAGAAAGGGGACAGAGGGCTCCTACGAGCAGTACTTC.

V usage is TRBV12-3 or TRBV12-4 and J usage is TRBJ1-5, with D unresolved. V was shortened by 6 bases and J by 3 bases, with 12 bases between the two germline ends. This CDR3 spans 14 amino acids. CDR3 region: CASSPVSPNQPQHF. CDR3 bases: TGTGCCAGCAGCCCTGTGAGCCCCAATCAGCCCCAGCATTTT.

The chain recombines TRBV3-1 with TRBJ2-5; 10 nucleotides line up with TRBD2. The CDR3 has 14 residues. CDR1 and CDR2 from the germline V gene are LGHDT and YNNKEL (reference sequence). J was trimmed by 1 base and V by 9 bases; bases with no gene match: 5. CDR3 DNA: TGTGCCAGTCGATTAGCGGGGGGCCAAGAGACCCAGTACTTC. Translating gives CASRLAGGQETQYF.

The V gene is TRBV3-1, the J gene TRBJ2-5; 7 bases fit TRBD2. There are 21 residues in the CDR3. Germline V gene sequence: CDR1 LGHDT, CDR2 YNNKEL (reference sequence). V dropped 4 bases and J dropped 0; count of bases not matched to a gene: 23. CDR3 loop: CASSPDGTWEGAVNYQETQYF. CDR3 DNA sequence: TGTGCCAGCAGCCCAGACGGGACCTGGGAGGGAGCGGTTAATTACCAAGAGACCCAGTACTTC.

This clonotype has only a few counts. The chain combines TRBV5-1 with TRBJ2-1, with D uncertain. The germline V gene encodes CDR1 SGHRS and CDR2 YFSETQ. The CDR3 totals 13 residues. V shed 0 bases and J shed 5 bases, with 6 bases lying between them. The CDR3 DNA reads as TGCGCCAGCAGCTTGGCCCGGAACAATGAGCAGTTCTTC. It translates to CASSLARNNEQFF. Full variable domain (outside the CDR3, taken from reference TRBV5-1 and TRBJ2-1): KAGVTQTPRYLIKTRGQQVTLSCSPISGHRSVSWYQQTPGQGLQFLFEYFSETQRNKGNFPGRFSGRQFSNSRSEMNVSTLELGDSALYLCASSLARNNEQFFGPGTRLTVL.

This chain connects TRBV4-1 to TRBJ2-3; D not certain. CDR3 size: 12 residues. V gave up 3 bases and J gave up 2 bases, with 3 bases separating them. The germline V gene encodes CDR1 MGHRA and CDR2 YSYEKL. The CDR3 loop is CASSQYTDTQYF. The CDR3 DNA sequence: TGCGCCAGCAGCCAGTACACAGATACGCAGTATTTT.

This clonotype was seen at least ten times. This chain joins TRBV6-1 and TRBJ2-1, with 7 bases lining up with TRBD2. J lost 9 bases, V lost 6 bases, and 14 bases had no gene match. The CDR3 runs to 15 residues. Germline CDR1 reads MNHNS; CDR2 reads SASEGT. CDR3 protein: CASRVTAGAGSEQFF. The CDR3 nucleotides read TGTGCCAGCAGGGTTACGGCGGGAGCTGGCAGTGAGCAGTTCTTC.

This clonotype was recorded at least ten times. The J gene is TRBJ2-4, the V gene TRBV9, with TRBD1 as a possible D gene (5 bases). Per germline, CDR1 SGDLS and CDR2 YYNGEE. The V and J ends lost 0 bases and 1 base respectively, with 11 bases between them. This CDR3 contains 16 residues. The CDR3 region is CASSVVLGVAKNIQYF. The CDR3 DNA follows: TGTGCCAGCAGCGTAGTCTTAGGGGTGGCCAAAAACATTCAGTACTTC. Supplemented by reference TRBV9 and TRBJ2-4, the full variable domain reads DSGVTQTPKHLITATGQRVTLRCSPRSGDLSVYWYQQSLDQGLQFLIQYYNGEERAKGNILERFSAQQFPDLHSELNLSSLELGDSALYFCASSVVLGVAKNIQYFGAGTRLSVL.